These T cell receptor beta chains were read from a single sample in a study of cytomegalovirus exposure and HLA in healthy donors. Here immunoSEQ multiplex PCR was the method, and the copy in TCRdb shows in-frame clones only, minus some. The table lists around 150,000 clones, approximately 82% of them singletons, with under 1.5% in the top ten. Material for sequencing was PBMCs. The receptors were gathered from a male donor in good health and CMV-seronegative. The CDR3 runs from the conserved cysteine through the conserved F or W. Fields, in order: V gene, D gene, clone size, J gene, CDR3 DNA, CDR3 protein. A D gene is named only where the DNA matches it firmly. Part of the rows lack a size; the others show once, few, many or a class for expanded clones.

TRBV11-2	TRBD1	.	TRBJ2-5	TGTGCCAGCAGCGCCCCGGGACAGGGGACAACGTACCAAGAGACCCAGTACTTC	CASSAPGQGTTYQETQYF
TRBV10-3	TRBD2	few	TRBJ2-5	TGTGCCACCCTAGCGGGGGGCCCTCAAGAGACCCAGTACTTC	CATLAGGPQETQYF
TRBV19	TRBD1	.	TRBJ2-7	TGTGCCAGCGGACAGGGGAAGGACTACGAGCAGTACTTC	CASGQGKDYEQYF
TRBV11-2	TRBD1	.	TRBJ1-2	TGTGCCAGCAGCTTAGGAGTGACAGGGGAAGGCTACACCTTC	CASSLGVTGEGYTF
TRBV5-5	TRBD2	.	TRBJ2-1	TGTGCCAGCAGCCCCGGGGAGGGTTGGGGTTCCTCCTACAATGAGCAGTTCTTC	CASSPGEGWGSSYNEQFF
TRBV6-5	.	.	TRBJ1-3	TGTGCCAGCAGTTACAGTCCGGACAGCTCTGGAAACACCATATATTTT	CASSYSPDSSGNTIYF
TRBV5-1	.	.	TRBJ1-1	TGCGCCAGCAGCTGGGGCTCCAGGGATTTCACTGAAGCTTTCTTT	CASSWGSRDFTEAFF
TRBV19	.	.	TRBJ2-7	TGTGCCAGTAGTATCCGTGACAGTGGATTTTACGAGCAGTACTTC	CASSIRDSGFYEQYF
TRBV2	.	.	TRBJ2-6	TGTGCCAGTCTCAAGGGGGCTGGGGCCAACGTCCTGACTTTC	CASLKGAGANVLTF
TRBV27	.	.	TRBJ1-4	TGTGCCAGCAGTTTCGGGGGGCGAAGTGAAAAACTGTTTTTT	CASSFGGRSEKLFF
TRBV19	TRBD2	.	TRBJ2-3	TGTGCCACCGGGGGGAGGGGCGAGGATACGCAGTATTTT	CATGGRGEDTQYF
TRBV4-1	.	.	TRBJ1-2	TGCGCCAGCAGCCAGGAGTCGGGTTATGGCTACACCTTC	CASSQESGYGYTF
TRBV5-6	TRBD1	.	TRBJ1-4	TGTGCCAGCAGCTCCCGGACAGGGTGGAATGAAAAACTGTTTTTT	CASSSRTGWNEKLFF
TRBV7-9	TRBD2	.	TRBJ2-5	TGTTCCTCCCAAGGGGGTAGCGGGAGTATGGAGACCCAGTACTTC	CSSQGGSGSMETQYF
TRBV9	.	.	TRBJ2-7	TGTGCCAGCAGCGAGCTATACGAGCAGTACTTC	CASSELYEQYF
TRBV7-2	TRBD2	once	TRBJ2-7	TGTGCCAGCAGCCTAAGTAGCGGGGGGGCAAGCTCCTACGAGCAGTACTTC	CASSLSSGGASSYEQYF
TRBV5-1	TRBD2	.	TRBJ2-1	TGCGCCAGCAGCTTGGAAGTAGCGGGAGTGGCAAGGGAGCAGTTCTTC	CASSLEVAGVAREQFF
TRBV15	TRBD2	.	TRBJ2-5	TGTGCCACCAGCAGAGGGGCTAGCGGGAGGGCCTCACAAGAGACCCAGTACTTC	CATSRGASGRASQETQYF
TRBV28	.	.	TRBJ2-3	TGTGCCAGCAGTTTATTGGGGGGAGGCACAGATACGCAGTATTTT	CASSLLGGGTDTQYF
TRBV5-6	.	.	TRBJ1-2	TGTGCCAGCAGCTCAGGGGACAACCCTAGGGGCTATGGCTACACCTTC	CASSSGDNPRGYGYTF
TRBV7-9	.	.	TRBJ1-5	TGTGCCAGCAGCGGGACATATAGCAATCAGCCCCAGCATTTT	CASSGTYSNQPQHF
TRBV6-5	.	.	TRBJ2-3	TGTGCCAGCAGTTACTCGAGAGCGGACACAGATACGCAGTATTTT	CASSYSRADTDTQYF
TRBV28	.	.	TRBJ1-2	TGTGCCAGCAGGCCTGGACAGACCTATGGCTACACCTTC	CASRPGQTYGYTF
TRBV14	.	.	TRBJ1-5	TGTGCCAGCAGCCAAGACAAATTGATAGTGGCGGGTCAGCCCCAGCATTTT	CASSQDKLIVAGQPQHF
TRBV5-4	.	.	TRBJ1-6	TGTGCCAGCAGCCTAAATCTGAGTCCCCTCCACTTT	CASSLNLSPLHF
TRBV11-2	TRBD2	.	TRBJ2-5	TGTGCCAGCAGTTTTAGCGGGGGCCAAGAGACCCAGTACTTC	CASSFSGGQETQYF
TRBV5-1	.	.	TRBJ1-3	TGCGCCAGCAGCTGGGGCCCCGAGGGAAACACCATATATTTT	CASSWGPEGNTIYF
TRBV18	TRBD1	.	TRBJ2-6	TGTGCCAGCTCACCACGGACAGGGGGTTCCTCTGGGGCCAACGTCCTGACTTTC	CASSPRTGGSSGANVLTF
TRBV27	.	.	TRBJ2-5	TGTGCCAGCAGTTTAGGGACGAGGGGAGGTACAGGAGAGACCCAGTACTTC	CASSLGTRGGTGETQYF
TRBV4-1	TRBD1	.	TRBJ1-1	TGCGCCAGCAGCCAAGCAGGGGGCAGAGCTTTCTTT	CASSQAGGRAFF
TRBV11-3	TRBD2	.	TRBJ2-3	TGTGCCAGCAGCTTACAACGAGCGGGAGGTTACGATACGCAGTATTTT	CASSLQRAGGYDTQYF
TRBV10-3	TRBD2	once	TRBJ2-7	TGTGCCACTAGTAGCGGGGACAACTACGAGCAGTACTTC	CATSSGDNYEQYF
TRBV4-2	.	.	TRBJ2-7	TGTGCCAGCAGCCAAGTAGCAGGGGCTGACGAGCAGTACTTC	CASSQVAGADEQYF
TRBV28	TRBD2	few	TRBJ2-1	TGTGCCAGCAGTTCCGGGACTAGCGGGAACAATGAGCAGTTCTTC	CASSSGTSGNNEQFF
TRBV19	.	.	TRBJ1-1	TGTGCCAGTGACCCCGGGACATTGATGAACACTGAAGCTTTCTTT	CASDPGTLMNTEAFF
TRBV5-1	TRBD2	.	TRBJ2-7	TGCGCCAGCAGCTTGGCCCCTAGCGGCTACGAGCAGTACTTC	CASSLAPSGYEQYF
TRBV6-6	.	.	TRBJ1-2	TGTGCCGGCAGTTACCCCCTGACAGATGTACCCTATGGCTACACCTTC	CAGSYPLTDVPYGYTF
TRBV15	TRBD1	.	TRBJ1-4	TGTGCCACCAGCAGAGGACAGGGAGGTGAAAAACTGTTTTTT	CATSRGQGGEKLFF
TRBV5-4	TRBD2	.	TRBJ2-3	TGTGCCAGCAGCTTGGAGGCGGGAGCAGATACGCAGTATTTT	CASSLEAGADTQYF
TRBV14	TRBD1	.	TRBJ1-2	TGTGCCAGCAGCCAAGGGCGAGGGGGCTTTGGCTACACCTTC	CASSQGRGGFGYTF
TRBV18	.	few	TRBJ1-2	TGTGCCAGCTCACAGACCGGACACATCGATGGCTACACCTTC	CASSQTGHIDGYTF